This T cell receptor beta chain was obtained from a study of T cell repertoires in cytomegalovirus infection. About the research overall: Signatures in public TCR beta sequences pointed to both CMV infection and matching HLA type.

V was clipped by 1 base and J by 0 bases, with 8 bases between them. The CDR3 has 15 residues. CDR1 is MGHDK and CDR2 is SYGVNS in the germline V gene. MiXCR, applied by TCRdb to the reads, yields one record per CDR3 protein. The sample records about 140,000 distinct CDR3 sequences, 5.5% to 8% being singletons. General study points: Predominance within the ex vivo response was attributable to HLA-C-restricted CMV-specific TCR beta clonotypes.

This clonotype has just a few counts. The antigen remains unidentified. This chain connects TRBV25-1 to TRBJ2-3; D gene ambiguous. The sample comprised PBMCs. The sequence derives from a human donor in good health (CMV status not recorded). Some clones in this sample may be carry-over from other donors' samples. The CDR3 loop is CASSESDSSTDTQYF. As DNA, the CDR3 is TGTGCCAGCAGTGAATCGGATTCTAGCACAGATACGCAGTATTTT.